This T cell receptor beta chain was sequenced during a study of T cell repertoires in cytomegalovirus infection. Study in general: Public signatures in TCR beta pointed to CMV infection and matching HLA type.

TCRdb passed the reads through MiXCR, listing each CDR3 protein once. Found here are roughly 310,000 distinct CDR3 sequences, roughly a sixth of them singletons; the top ten hold 12%. In its sample, this clonotype was seen many times. This CDR3 is built from 14 residues. Germline CDR1 MDHEN, CDR2 SYDVKM. The V and J ends lost 2 bases and 3 bases respectively, with 10 bases between them. The material sequenced was PBMCs. The sequence derives from a human donor in good health (CMV status not recorded). Some clones in this sample may be carry-over from other donors' samples. The genes are TRBV28 and TRBJ1-1; D is perhaps TRBD1 (5 bases). The CDR3, as DNA: TGTGCCAGCAGTTTAGGCGGGGGGGACACTGAAGCTTTCTTT. Translated, it gives CASSLGGGDTEAFF.